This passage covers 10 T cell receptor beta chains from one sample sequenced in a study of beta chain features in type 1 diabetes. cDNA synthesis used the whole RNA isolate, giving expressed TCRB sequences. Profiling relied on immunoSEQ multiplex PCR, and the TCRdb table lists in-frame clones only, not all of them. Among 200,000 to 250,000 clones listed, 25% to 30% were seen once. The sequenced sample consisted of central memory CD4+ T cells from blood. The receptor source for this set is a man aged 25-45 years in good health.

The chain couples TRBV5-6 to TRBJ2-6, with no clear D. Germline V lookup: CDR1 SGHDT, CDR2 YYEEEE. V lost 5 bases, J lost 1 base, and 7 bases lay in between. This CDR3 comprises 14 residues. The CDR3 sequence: CASRGRSGANVLTF. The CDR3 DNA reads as TGTGCCAGCAGGGGCAGATCTGGGGCCAACGTCCTGACTTTC. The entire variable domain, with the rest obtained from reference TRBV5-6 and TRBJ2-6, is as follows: DAGVTQSPTHLIKTRGQQVTLRCSPKSGHDTVSWYQQALGQGPQFIFQYYEEEERQRGNFPDRFSGHQFPNYSSELNVNALLLGDSALYLCASRGRSGANVLTFGAGSRLTVL.

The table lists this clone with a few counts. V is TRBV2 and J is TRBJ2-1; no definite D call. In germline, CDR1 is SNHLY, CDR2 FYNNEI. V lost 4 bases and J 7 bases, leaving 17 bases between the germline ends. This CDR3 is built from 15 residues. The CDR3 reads CASSVNRPPSNEQFF. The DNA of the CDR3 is TGTGCCAGCAGTGTAAACAGACCTCCCTCAAATGAGCAGTTCTTC.

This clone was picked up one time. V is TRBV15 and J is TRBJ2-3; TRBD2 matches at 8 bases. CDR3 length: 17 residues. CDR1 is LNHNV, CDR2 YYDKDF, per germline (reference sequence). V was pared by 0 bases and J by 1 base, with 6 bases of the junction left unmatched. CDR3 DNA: TGTGCCACCAGCAGAGATTGGGGCGGGAGGTGCACAGATACGCAGTATTTT. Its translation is CATSRDWGGRCTDTQYF.

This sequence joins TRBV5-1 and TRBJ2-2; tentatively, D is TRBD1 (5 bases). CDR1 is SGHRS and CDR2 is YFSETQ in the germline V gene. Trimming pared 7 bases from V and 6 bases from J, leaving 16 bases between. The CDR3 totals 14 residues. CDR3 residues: CASRFQGLSGELFF. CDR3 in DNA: TGCGCCAGCCGGTTTCAGGGATTATCCGGGGAGCTGTTTTTT.

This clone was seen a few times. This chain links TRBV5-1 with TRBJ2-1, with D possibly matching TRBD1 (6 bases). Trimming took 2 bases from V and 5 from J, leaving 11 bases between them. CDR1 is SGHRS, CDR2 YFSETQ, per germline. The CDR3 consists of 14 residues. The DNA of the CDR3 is TGCGCCAGCAGCTTAGGGACAACTGACAATGAGCAGTTCTTC. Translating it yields CASSLGTTDNEQFF.

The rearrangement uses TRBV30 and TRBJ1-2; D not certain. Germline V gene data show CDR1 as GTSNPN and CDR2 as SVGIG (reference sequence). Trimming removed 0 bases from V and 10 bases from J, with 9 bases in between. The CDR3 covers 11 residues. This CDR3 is CAWSVRANYTF. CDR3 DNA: TGTGCCTGGAGTGTACGGGCTAACTACACCTTC.

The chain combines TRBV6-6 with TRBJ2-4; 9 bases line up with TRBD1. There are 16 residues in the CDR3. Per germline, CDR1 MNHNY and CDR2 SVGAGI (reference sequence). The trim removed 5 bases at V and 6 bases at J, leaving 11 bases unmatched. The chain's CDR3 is CASSPSQGAPGNIQYF. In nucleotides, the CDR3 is TGTGCCAGCAGTCCGTCACAGGGGGCGCCGGGAAACATTCAGTACTTC.

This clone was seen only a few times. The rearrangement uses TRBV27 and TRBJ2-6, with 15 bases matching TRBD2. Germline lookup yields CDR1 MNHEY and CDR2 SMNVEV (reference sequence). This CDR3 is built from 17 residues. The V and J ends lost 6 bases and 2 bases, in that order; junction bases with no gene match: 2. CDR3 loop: CASRGLAGGPGANVLTF. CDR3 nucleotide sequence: TGTGCCAGCAGGGGACTAGCGGGAGGACCTGGGGCCAACGTCCTGACTTTC.

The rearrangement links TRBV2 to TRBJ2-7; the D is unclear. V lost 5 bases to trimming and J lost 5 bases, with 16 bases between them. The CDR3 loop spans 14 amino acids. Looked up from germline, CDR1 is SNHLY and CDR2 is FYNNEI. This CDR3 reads CASSSSRPGDEQYF. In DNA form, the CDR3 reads TGTGCCAGCAGTTCCAGTCGTCCTGGGGACGAGCAGTACTTC. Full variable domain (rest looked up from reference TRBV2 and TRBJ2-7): EPEVTQTPSHQVTQMGQEVILRCVPISNHLYFYWYRQILGQKVEFLVSFYNNEISEKSEIFDDQFSVERPDGSNFTLKIRSTKLEDSAMYFCASSSSRPGDEQYFGPGTRLTVT.

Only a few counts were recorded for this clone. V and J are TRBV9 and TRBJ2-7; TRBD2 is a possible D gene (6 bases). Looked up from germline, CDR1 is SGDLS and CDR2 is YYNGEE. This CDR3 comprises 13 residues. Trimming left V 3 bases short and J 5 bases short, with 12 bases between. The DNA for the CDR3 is TGTGCCAGCAGCGCAAAACTAGCACACGAGCAGTACTTC. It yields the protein CASSAKLAHEQYF.